This TCR beta chain was captured by sequencing in a study of a mutant IDH1 vaccine in newly diagnosed glioma. About the study: A roughly 62% male, 37.5% female split and a mean age of about 40 years characterized treated patients.

Specified time point: week 47, end of study. Doses of 300 ug of mutant IDH1 20-mer peptide were given with topical imiquimod. Using immunoSEQ multiplex PCR, the repertoire was profiled, and TCRdb retains in-frame clones only, with some absent. The profile shows roughly 86,000 clones, about nine tenths of them singletons. This clone was recorded only once. What it binds is unknown. The germline CDR1 and CDR2 sequences are SGHRS and YFSETQ. Trimming cost V 4 bases and J 10 bases; bases outside gene matches: 18. The CDR3 has 18 amino acids. The V call is TRBV5-1, the J call TRBJ2-3, with 13 bases matching TRBD2. This TCR came from a woman between 50 and 59 years old with glioma. The sample consisted of PBMCs, taken from a glioma patient whose treatment included an IDH1 peptide vaccine. The CDR3 is CASSPGTSGAPFRMAQYF. In DNA form, the CDR3 reads TGCGCCAGCAGCCCAGGGACTAGCGGGGCCCCTTTTCGGATGGCGCAGTATTTT.